This T cell receptor (beta chain) was identified during a study of T cell changes during pregnancy in multiple sclerosis. The protocol was immunoSEQ multiplex PCR, while the TCRdb copy is restricted to in-frame clones and leaves out a portion. There are tens of thousands of clones in the sample; over 75% occur only once, and around 1.2% lies in the top ten. V was trimmed by 7 bases and J by 5 bases, leaving 14 bases between them. This CDR3 has 13 residues. Germline V gene data show CDR1 as LNHDA and CDR2 as SQIVND (reference sequence). The sample here was CD4+ T cells from peripheral blood mononuclear cells, taken in the second trimester of pregnancy. V usage is TRBV19 and J usage is TRBJ1-1; no firm D call. This clonotype originated in a female donor with multiple sclerosis, enrolled in a pregnancy study. The CDR3 here is CASKRITETEAFF. CDR3 bases: TGTGCCAGTAAAAGAATCACAGAGACTGAAGCTTTCTTT. Drawing the rest from reference TRBV19 and TRBJ1-1, the complete variable domain is DGGITQSPKYLFRKEGQNVTLSCEQNLNHDAMYWYRQDPGQGLRLIYYSQIVNDFQKGDIAEGYSVSREKKESFPLTVTSAQKNPTAFYLCASKRITETEAFFGQGTRLTVV.